The 32 T cell receptor beta chains below all came from one sample that was sequenced in a study of cytomegalovirus exposure and HLA in healthy donors (dated by TCRdb to 2016 to 2017). Library method: the immunoSEQ multiplex PCR assay. A mixture of 60 forward primers for TCR Vbeta segments and 13 reverse primers for TCR Jbeta segments was used in the multiplex PCR. Here the immuneACCESS table is served through TCRdb, limited to in-frame sequences with V and J called. Missing clones are a known gap in these copies; in checked studies unresolved V genes cover under half, and the rest lacks a known reason. The sample has about 110,000 clones on record, around 79% of them singletons. 1% to 1.5% of the sample is in the top ten clones. Sequencing was carried out using PBMCs. The receptors here all came from a woman in her twenties or thirties in good health and CMV-seronegative.

V usage is TRBV29-1 and J usage is TRBJ2-1; TRBD2 matches at 10 bases. Germline V lookup: CDR1 SQVTM, CDR2 ANQGSEA. Trimming at V came to 0 bases and at J to 2 bases, leaving 16 bases not matched to a gene. The CDR3 contains 20 residues. The CDR3: CSVEDLGVSGRDSTYNEQFF. CDR3 nucleotide sequence: TGCAGCGTTGAAGATCTTGGGGTCAGCGGGAGGGATTCCACCTACAATGAGCAGTTCTTC.

This chain joins TRBV7-8 and TRBJ2-2; the D is unclear. V lost 2 bases and J 5 bases, leaving 9 bases between the germline ends. The germline gives CDR1 SGHVS, CDR2 FQNEAQ. The CDR3 totals 14 residues. The CDR3, as DNA: TGTGCCAGCAGCTTACGTCGAGTAACCGGGGAGCTGTTTTTT. Protein product: CASSLRRVTGELFF.

The CDR3 region has the DNA TGTGCCTGGGGGGCCTTGGACAGGGGTGAAAAACTGTTTTTT. This sequence encodes CAWGALDRGEKLFF. The chain recombines TRBV30 with TRBJ1-4; 9 bases are shared with TRBD1. Per germline, CDR1 GTSNPN and CDR2 SVGIG (reference sequence). CDR3 length: 14 residues. Germline trimming cut 5 bases from V and 7 bases from J; bases unmatched to any gene: 8.

V is TRBV11-2 and J is TRBJ2-1, with D tentatively TRBD1 (5 bases). Germline V lookup: CDR1 SGHAT, CDR2 FQNNGV. With 1 base removed from V and 3 bases from J, the gap between germline ends came to 10 bases. This CDR3 comprises 15 residues. CDR3 sequence: CASSLVQGHYNEQFF. Here the CDR3 DNA reads TGTGCCAGCAGCTTAGTGCAGGGCCACTACAATGAGCAGTTCTTC.

Regarding this clone: At one boundary the junction diverges from the germline segment, which might be a read error. This chain uses TRBV5-1 with TRBJ2-5; D might be TRBD2 (6 bases). The CDR3 is 17 amino acids. Germline CDR1 is SGHRS and CDR2 is YFSETQ. The CDR3 region is CASRLVPAGPPQETQYF. The CDR3 nucleotides are TGCGCCAGCAGATTGGTGCCAGCGGGTCCTCCCCAAGAGACCCAGTACTTC. Filled out from reference TRBV5-1 and TRBJ2-5, the complete variable domain reads KAGVTQTPRYLIKTRGQQVTLSCSPISGHRSVSWYQQTPGQGLQFLFEYFSETQRNKGNFPGRFSGRQFSNSRSEMNVSTLELGDSALYLCASRLVPAGPPQETQYFGPGTRLLVL.

V is TRBV20-1 and J is TRBJ1-2; D might be TRBD1 (6 bases). The CDR3 runs to 10 residues. The germline V gene has CDR1 DFQATT and CDR2 SNEGSKA (reference sequence). V lost 8 bases and J lost 8, with 12 bases in between. DNA for the CDR3: TGCAGTTCCACAGGGAACGGCTACACCTTC. Amino acids: CSSTGNGYTF.

The V call is TRBV7-9, the J call TRBJ2-7; a possible D gene is TRBD1 (5 bases). V was clipped by 5 bases and J by 2 bases, with 13 bases between them. Looked up from germline, CDR1 is SEHNR and CDR2 is FQNEAQ (reference sequence). The CDR3 length is 14 residues. CDR3 nucleotide sequence: TGTGCCAGCAGCCAAGAAGGACAAGCCTACGAGCAGTACTTC. It encodes CASSQEGQAYEQYF.

This clone was observed a single time. The chain couples TRBV4-2 to TRBJ2-7; 11 nucleotides match TRBD1. Germline CDR1 and CDR2: LGHNA and YNFKEQ. With V trimmed by 5 bases and J by 6 bases, 18 bases remained unmatched. The CDR3 extends over 18 amino acids. The CDR3 DNA reads as TGTGCCAGCAGCGCGAAAAAGTTCCGGGACAGGGGGGGATTCGAGCAGTACTTC. Translation gives CASSAKKFRDRGGFEQYF.

The chain couples TRBV4-3 to TRBJ2-7, with 8 bases matching TRBD1. The V gene's germline CDR1 is LGHNA and CDR2 YSLEER. The J segment lost 1 base and the V segment lost 4 bases, leaving 3 bases of the junction unmatched. CDR3 size: 14 residues. CDR3 bases: TGCGCCAGCAGCCGCGGACAGGGATCCTACGAGCAGTACTTC. Amino acid sequence: CASSRGQGSYEQYF.

This clone has only a few counts. This chain joins TRBV9 and TRBJ2-1, with TRBD2 identical over 8 bases. The J segment lost 10 bases and the V segment lost 3 bases, leaving 12 bases of the junction unmatched. This CDR3 region has 15 residues. Germline values: CDR1 SGDLS, CDR2 YYNGEE. The CDR3 sequence is CASSGVAAGEREQFF. For the CDR3, the DNA is TGTGCCAGCAGCGGAGTGGCAGCGGGAGAAAGGGAGCAGTTCTTC.

The chain links TRBV7-2 to TRBJ2-7; 10 nucleotides align to TRBD2. Germline loops: CDR1 SGHTA, CDR2 FQGNSA. This CDR3 contains 15 residues. V shed 5 bases and J 3 bases; nucleotides not matched to a gene: 7. The CDR3 DNA reads TGTGCCAGCAGCCGTCTAGCGGGAGTTGGCTACGAGCAGTACTTC. It translates to CASSRLAGVGYEQYF.

This clone was detected a few times. J is TRBJ2-7 and V is TRBV19, with D hard to call. The ends were cut back, 11 bases at V and 3 bases at J, with 11 bases in the middle. This CDR3 is 11 amino acids long. Germline V gene data show CDR1 as LNHDA and CDR2 as SQIVND (reference sequence). The CDR3 region has the DNA TGTGCCTCGACTGGCGGCTACGAGCAGTACTTC. Translated, it gives CASTGGYEQYF.

The CDR3 nucleotides read TGTGCCAGCAGCTTGCCGACAGGACCAAGCACTGAAGCTTTCTTT. Translating gives CASSLPTGPSTEAFF. The chain recombines TRBV7-2 with TRBJ1-1; TRBD1 might be the D (6 bases). CDR1 is SGHTA, CDR2 FQGNSA, per germline. V was pared by 3 bases and J by 4 bases, with 15 bases between. The CDR3 has 15 residues. The variable domain in full, with the rest retrieved from reference TRBV7-2 and TRBJ1-1, is GAGVSQSPSNKVTEKGKDVELRCDPISGHTALYWYRQSLGQGLEFLIYFQGNSAPDKSGLPSDRFSAERTGGSVSTLTIQRTQQEDSAVYLCASSLPTGPSTEAFFGQGTRLTVV.

The chain uses TRBV7-9 and TRBJ2-5; the match to TRBD2 covers 10 bases. J gave up 5 bases and V 3 bases, and 6 bases lay outside the gene matches. Germline CDR1 reads SEHNR; CDR2 reads FQNEAQ (reference sequence). This CDR3 contains 15 residues. The CDR3 DNA reads TGTGCCAGCAGCTTTCTCAGCGGGGGGGTGGAGACCCAGTACTTC. Its protein product is CASSFLSGGVETQYF.

The V call is TRBV18, the J call TRBJ1-4; 8 bases map to TRBD1. CDR1 KGHSH and CDR2 LQKENI come from the germline V gene. The ends lost 4 bases at V and 0 bases at J; junction bases unmatched: 1. There are 15 residues in the CDR3. The CDR3 loop reads CASSQDRATNEKLFF. CDR3 DNA sequence: TGTGCCAGCTCACAGGACAGGGCAACTAATGAAAAACTGTTTTTT.

This chain connects TRBV5-6 to TRBJ1-1; 10 bases line up with TRBD1. The CDR3 consists of 13 residues. Germline assignment: CDR1 SGHDT and CDR2 YYEEEE. J gave up 4 bases and V 3 bases, and 0 bases lay outside the gene matches. The CDR3 bases are TGTGCCAGCAGCTGGGACAGGGGCACTGAAGCTTTCTTT. Its protein is CASSWDRGTEAFF.

This clone was observed once. The chain links TRBV7-9 to TRBJ1-5; D possibly corresponds to TRBD1 (5 bases). The CDR3 contains 14 residues. In germline, CDR1 is SEHNR, CDR2 FQNEAQ (reference sequence). With 5 bases removed from V and 3 bases from J, the gap between germline ends came to 11 bases. CDR3 sequence: CASSHSTDNQPQHF. The CDR3 DNA sequence: TGTGCCAGCAGCCACTCGACAGACAATCAGCCCCAGCATTTT.

V usage is TRBV7-9 and J usage is TRBJ1-1; D not resolved. This CDR3 is 13 amino acids long. The V gene's germline CDR1 is SEHNR and CDR2 FQNEAQ (reference sequence). V dropped 5 bases and J dropped 5 bases, with 12 bases sitting between them. The CDR3 reads CASSRVARTEAFF. As DNA, the CDR3 is TGTGCCAGCAGCCGGGTGGCGAGGACTGAAGCTTTCTTT.

The sample holds a few counts of this clone. The rearrangement links TRBV2 to TRBJ1-5; D perhaps matches TRBD1 (6 bases). V was trimmed by 7 bases and J by 0 bases, leaving 13 bases between them. Germline V gene sequence: CDR1 SNHLY, CDR2 FYNNEI. The CDR3 has 15 residues. The CDR3 spells CASMRQQGSNQPQHF. The CDR3 region has the DNA TGTGCCAGCATGAGACAACAGGGTAGCAATCAGCCCCAGCATTTT.

J is TRBJ2-3 and V is TRBV2, with 13 bases fitting TRBD2. Germline lookup yields CDR1 SNHLY and CDR2 FYNNEI. V shed 7 bases, J shed 7 bases, and the junction held 11 bases outside the gene matches. This CDR3 is 16 amino acids long. The CDR3 spells CASKAGLAGELYTQYF. The CDR3 bases are TGTGCCAGCAAAGCCGGACTAGCGGGAGAATTATATACGCAGTATTTT.

The chain links TRBV28 to TRBJ2-2; weak D call: TRBD2 (5 bases). The CDR3 runs to 17 residues. V was clipped by 5 bases and J by 5 bases, with 21 bases between them. The V gene's germline CDR1 is MDHEN and CDR2 SYDVKM. The CDR3 coding sequence is TGTGCCAGCAGTCCCATCGAGACTATAAGTTATACCGGGGAGCTGTTTTTT. Translated: CASSPIETISYTGELFF.

The chain links TRBV7-2 to TRBJ1-2; weak D call: TRBD1 (5 bases). From germline, CDR1 is SGHTA and CDR2 FQGNSA. Deletions cut 5 bases from V and 0 bases from J, with 13 bases between. There are 15 residues in the CDR3. CDR3 residues: CASSATGAANYGYTF. CDR3 nucleotides: TGTGCCAGCAGCGCTACAGGTGCGGCTAACTATGGCTACACCTTC.

The chain uses TRBV19 and TRBJ1-4; tentative D call: TRBD1 (5 bases). The germline V gene encodes CDR1 LNHDA and CDR2 SQIVND (reference sequence). V dropped 6 bases and J dropped 5 bases, with 13 bases sitting between them. This CDR3 has 14 amino acids. CDR3 sequence reads: CASRGGRSNEKLFF. For the CDR3, the DNA is TGTGCCAGTAGGGGGGGACGATCGAATGAAAAACTGTTTTTT.

The rearrangement uses TRBV30 and TRBJ2-7, with TRBD2 matching over 7 bases. The length of the CDR3 is 15 residues. V gave up 7 bases and J gave up 0 bases; unmatched junction bases: 12. From germline, CDR1 is GTSNPN and CDR2 SVGIG (reference sequence). The CDR3 is CASQGSGSSSYEQYF. The CDR3 region has the DNA TGTGCCTCCCAGGGTAGCGGGTCCAGCTCCTACGAGCAGTACTTC.

V usage is TRBV7-9 and J usage is TRBJ2-2, with a weak D call TRBD1 (6 bases). V was cut by 2 bases and J by 4 bases, with 11 bases left in between. Germline V lookup: CDR1 SEHNR, CDR2 FQNEAQ (reference sequence). The CDR3 runs to 15 residues. The chain's CDR3 is CASSLTTGTTGELFF. The CDR3 DNA reads as TGTGCCAGCAGCTTAACTACAGGGACCACCGGGGAGCTGTTTTTT.

This clone has a handful of counts. This sequence joins TRBV7-2 and TRBJ1-1; D not certain. This CDR3 spans 15 amino acids. V was pared by 0 bases and J by 1 base, with 9 bases between. Per the germline V gene, CDR1 is SGHTA and CDR2 is FQGNSA. The CDR3 protein is CASSLAPPGNTEAFF. The CDR3 coding sequence is TGTGCCAGCAGCTTAGCGCCCCCAGGGAACACTGAAGCTTTCTTT.

The V gene is TRBV28, the J gene TRBJ2-7, with a weak D call TRBD1 (7 bases). Germline assignment: CDR1 MDHEN and CDR2 SYDVKM. Trimming took off 3 bases at V and 2 bases at J, with 14 bases between the two ends. This CDR3 region has 15 residues. The CDR3 reads CASSLRRGPTYEQYF. The CDR3 DNA reads as TGTGCCAGCAGTTTGAGGAGGGGGCCGACCTACGAGCAGTACTTC.

The chain carries TRBV14 and TRBJ2-5; D is undetermined. The CDR3 sequence is 13 residues long. Trimming left V 7 bases short and J 1 base short, with 10 bases between. Germline V CDR1 and CDR2: SGHDN, FVKESK. CDR3 amino acids: CASNRQAQETQYF. The CDR3 nucleotides read TGTGCCAGCAATAGGCAGGCCCAAGAGACCCAGTACTTC.

The chain joins TRBV7-2 to TRBJ2-7; 9 bases agree with TRBD2. There are 15 residues in the CDR3. The germline gives CDR1 SGHTA, CDR2 FQGNSA. Germline trimming cut 5 bases from V and 7 bases from J; bases unmatched to any gene: 12. CDR3 sequence: CASSPGGGGAKEQYF. The CDR3 DNA sequence: TGTGCCAGCAGCCCAGGAGGCGGGGGGGCGAAAGAGCAGTACTTC. The whole variable domain, filled in from reference TRBV7-2 and TRBJ2-7, reads GAGVSQSPSNKVTEKGKDVELRCDPISGHTALYWYRQSLGQGLEFLIYFQGNSAPDKSGLPSDRFSAERTGGSVSTLTIQRTQQEDSAVYLCASSPGGGGAKEQYFGPGTRLTVT.

This sequence joins TRBV4-1 and TRBJ2-1; TRBD2 is a possible D gene (7 bases). CDR1 is MGHRA, CDR2 YSYEKL, per germline. V lost 6 bases and J 2 bases, leaving 14 bases between the germline ends. CDR3 length: 15 amino acids. In DNA, the CDR3 is TGCGCCAGCAGTCGGGGGGCGGGGGCCTACAATGAGCAGTTCTTC. It is translated as CASSRGAGAYNEQFF.

The chain couples TRBV27 to TRBJ2-5; 8 nucleotides agree with TRBD1. In germline, CDR1 is MNHEY, CDR2 SMNVEV (reference sequence). This CDR3 is 14 amino acids long. The J segment lost 5 bases and the V segment lost 2 bases, leaving 4 bases of the junction unmatched. In nucleotides, the CDR3 is TGTGCCAGCAGTTTACAGGGGGCAGGGGAGACCCAGTACTTC. Translating gives CASSLQGAGETQYF.

This clone appeared a single time. The gene calls are TRBV5-1 and TRBJ2-7; 7 bases map to TRBD2. CDR3 length: 13 amino acids. The germline CDR1 and CDR2 sequences are SGHRS and YFSETQ. The V segment lost 3 bases and the J segment 2 bases; nucleotides outside the gene matches: 2. The CDR3 is CASSWDYPYEQYF. The CDR3 DNA reads TGCGCCAGCAGCTGGGACTACCCCTACGAGCAGTACTTC.